Below are 9 T cell receptor beta chains sequenced from a single sample in a study of cytomegalovirus exposure and HLA in healthy donors. Both 60 Vbeta primers and 13 Jbeta primers went into the PCR. Assay: immunoSEQ multiplex PCR; the TCRdb copy retains only in-frame clones and omits some. The sample carries under 200,000 clones, 75% to 90% recorded once. Sequencing was performed on PBMCs. These receptors all come from a girl aged 2 to 10 in good health and CMV-seropositive.

The chain carries TRBV10-3 and TRBJ1-5, with D uncertain. Germline V gene lookup returns CDR1 ENHRY and CDR2 SYGVKD. This CDR3 spans 14 amino acids. V lost 4 bases to trimming and J lost 0 bases, with 7 bases between them. This CDR3 is CAISGSHSNQPQHF. In DNA, the CDR3 is TGTGCCATCAGTGGCAGTCATAGCAATCAGCCCCAGCATTTT.

This sequence joins TRBV5-1 and TRBJ2-5, with TRBD2 matching over 10 bases. The V gene's germline CDR1 is SGHRS and CDR2 YFSETQ. The CDR3 loop spans 17 amino acids. V lost 7 bases and J lost 5; bases outside the gene matches: 17. The CDR3 region is CASSEQPAGGPGETQYF. The DNA for the CDR3 is TGCGCCAGCTCCGAGCAACCAGCGGGAGGGCCAGGGGAGACCCAGTACTTC.

V and J are TRBV20-1 and TRBJ2-7, with D maybe TRBD2 (5 bases). Germline CDR1 reads DFQATT; CDR2 reads SNEGSKA (reference sequence). V lost 3 bases to trimming and J lost 7 bases, with 10 bases between them. This CDR3 is 11 amino acids long. CDR3 DNA: TGCAGTGCTAGTAGGAGGCGGGAGCAGTACTTC. It is translated as CSASRRREQYF.

V gene TRBV6-5 combines with J gene TRBJ1-5; D is perhaps TRBD1 (6 bases). The CDR3 runs 15 residues. V lost 4 bases, J lost 7 bases, and 17 bases lay in between. Germline values: CDR1 MNHEY, CDR2 SVGAGI. The CDR3 sequence: CASSSSNRVEQPQHF. In nucleotides, the CDR3 is TGTGCCAGCAGTTCCAGCAACAGGGTGGAACAGCCCCAGCATTTT.

This clone was counted a few times. The V and J genes are TRBV5-8 and TRBJ1-4; unclear D gene. Trimming cost V 2 bases and J 8 bases, with 7 bases left between them. From germline, CDR1 is SGHTS and CDR2 YDEGEE. The CDR3 length is 12 residues. CDR3 region: CASSLLGEKLFF. The CDR3 DNA reads as TGTGCCAGCAGCTTACTCGGGGAAAAACTGTTTTTT.

The chain carries TRBV2 and TRBJ1-1; D unclear. The CDR3 sequence is 12 residues long. CDR1 and CDR2 from the germline V gene are SNHLY and FYNNEI. V lost 5 bases, J lost 7 bases, and 11 bases lay in between. The CDR3 DNA is TGTGCCAGCAGTTCTGTTACGGGTGAAGCTTTCTTT. Amino acid sequence: CASSSVTGEAFF.

The rearrangement links TRBV30 to TRBJ2-1; TRBD2 matches at 9 bases. The CDR3 runs 14 residues. The V and J ends lost 3 bases and 2 bases, in that order; junction bases with no gene match: 2. CDR1 is GTSNPN and CDR2 is SVGIG in the germline V gene (reference sequence). CDR3 coding DNA: TGTGCCTGGAGCGGGACTAGCCCCTACAATGAGCAGTTCTTC. Its translation: CAWSGTSPYNEQFF.

This sequence joins TRBV5-1 and TRBJ2-1; possible D gene TRBD2, 5 bases. Germline assignment: CDR1 SGHRS and CDR2 YFSETQ. Deletions cut 0 bases from V and 5 bases from J, with 9 bases between. The CDR3 runs to 14 residues. CDR3 amino acids: CASSLAERDNEQFF. The CDR3 bases are TGCGCCAGCAGCTTGGCGGAGAGGGACAATGAGCAGTTCTTC.

Notes on this clone: A junction boundary mismatches the germline segment, possibly from a read error. The rearrangement uses TRBV7-9 and TRBJ2-7; D call uncertain. CDR3 length: 12 residues. Germline assignment: CDR1 SEHNR and CDR2 FQNEAQ (reference sequence). CDR3 DNA sequence: TGTTCCAGCAGCTTAGCTCTCCACGAGCAGTACTTC. Its protein is CSSSLALHEQYF.